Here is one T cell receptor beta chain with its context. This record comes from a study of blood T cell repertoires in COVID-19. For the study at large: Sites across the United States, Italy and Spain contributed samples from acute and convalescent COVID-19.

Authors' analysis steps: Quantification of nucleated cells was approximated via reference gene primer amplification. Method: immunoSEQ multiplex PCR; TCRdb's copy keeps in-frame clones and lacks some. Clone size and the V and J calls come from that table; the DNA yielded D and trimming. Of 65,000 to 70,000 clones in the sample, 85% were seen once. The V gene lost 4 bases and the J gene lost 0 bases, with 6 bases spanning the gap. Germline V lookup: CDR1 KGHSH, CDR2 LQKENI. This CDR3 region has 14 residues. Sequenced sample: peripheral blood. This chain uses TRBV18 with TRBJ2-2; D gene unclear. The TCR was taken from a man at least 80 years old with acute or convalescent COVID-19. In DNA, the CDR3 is TGTGCCAGCTCACAAACTACGAACACCGGGGAGCTGTTTTTT. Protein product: CASSQTTNTGELFF.